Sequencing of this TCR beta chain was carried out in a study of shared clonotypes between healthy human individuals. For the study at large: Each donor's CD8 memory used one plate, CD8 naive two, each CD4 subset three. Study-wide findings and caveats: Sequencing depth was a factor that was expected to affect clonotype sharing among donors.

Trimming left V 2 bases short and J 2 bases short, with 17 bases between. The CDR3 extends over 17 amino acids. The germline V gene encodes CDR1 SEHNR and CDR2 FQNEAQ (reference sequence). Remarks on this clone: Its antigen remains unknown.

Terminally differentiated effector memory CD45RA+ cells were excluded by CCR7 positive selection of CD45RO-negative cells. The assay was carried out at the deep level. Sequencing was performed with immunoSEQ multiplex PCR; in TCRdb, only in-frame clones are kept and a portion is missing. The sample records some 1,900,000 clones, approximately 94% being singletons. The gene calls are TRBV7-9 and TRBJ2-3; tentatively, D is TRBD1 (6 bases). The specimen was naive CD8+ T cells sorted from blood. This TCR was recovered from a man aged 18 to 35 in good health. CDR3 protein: CASSLPRGGADTDTQYF. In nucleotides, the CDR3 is TGTGCCAGCAGCTTACCGAGAGGGGGAGCCGACACAGATACGCAGTATTTT.